The 24 T cell receptor beta chains in this list originate from one sample, sequenced in a study of T cell clonality in common variable immunodeficiency. Measured with immunoSEQ multiplex PCR; TCRdb has only the in-frame clones, and not every one. This sample carries under 45,000 clones and no singletons, and over 1.1% goes to the top ten. Source material: peripheral blood mononuclear cells. The source of these receptors is a person aged 18 to 75 in good health.

This clone was recorded at least ten times. The read finishes 3 residues shy of the CDR3 end, and the germline J gene is used to complete it. The chain combines TRBV5-1 with TRBJ2-1, with D perhaps TRBD2 (6 bases). With 0 bases removed from V and 3 bases from J, the gap between germline ends came to 10 bases. This CDR3 is 15 amino acids long. CDR1 SGHRS and CDR2 YFSETQ come from the germline V gene. The CDR3 here is CASSLEGGVYNEQFF. Incomplete CDR3 DNA: TGCGCCAGCAGCTTGGAAGGCGGGGTCTACAATGAG.

This clone was picked up many times. The CDR3 end falls 3 residues outside the read, so it is completed with the germline J gene. The V call is TRBV28, the J call TRBJ2-1, with a weak D call TRBD1 (6 bases). Deletions cut 5 bases from V and 8 bases from J, with 13 bases between. Germline lookup yields CDR1 MDHEN and CDR2 SYDVKM. CDR3 size: 13 residues. The CDR3 bases that were read are TGTGCCAGCAGTCAAACAGGGCCTGATGAG. Its translation: CASSQTGPDE. The full CDR3 sequence reads CASSQTGPDEQFF.

There are many counts of this clone. Sequencing ends 3 residues short of the CDR3 end; the germline J gene provides the rest. The rearrangement joins TRBV29-1 to TRBJ1-4, with 7 bases aligning to TRBD1. The length of the CDR3 is 13 residues. CDR1 and CDR2 from the germline V gene are SQVTM and ANQGSEA. The J segment lost 7 bases and the V segment lost 6 bases, leaving 8 bases of the junction unmatched. The chain's CDR3 is CSVRQGLGEKLFF. The part of the CDR3 DNA that was read is TGCAGCGTGAGACAGGGCTTAGGTGAAAAA.

This clone was observed many times. Read data end 3 residues before the CDR3 end; the end is taken from the germline J gene. The chain links TRBV10-3 to TRBJ2-7; weak D call: TRBD2 (6 bases). Germline CDR1 is ENHRY and CDR2 is SYGVKD. V was shortened by 10 bases and J by 2 bases, with 18 bases between the two germline ends. This CDR3 is built from 14 residues. This CDR3 is CATTMEGNPYEQYF. The DNA read from the CDR3 is TGTGCCACCACCATGGAGGGGAATCCCTACGAG.

This clone showed up many times. The read comes to an end 3 residues before the CDR3 does, leaving the germline J gene to fill in the end. The V and J genes are TRBV7-8 and TRBJ2-1, with 8 positions matching TRBD2. CDR1 SGHVS and CDR2 FQNEAQ come from the germline V gene. V shed 1 base, J shed 6 bases, and the junction held 8 bases outside the gene matches. This CDR3 spans 16 amino acids. The CDR3 DNA, read in part, is TGTGCCAGCAGCTTAGTTCCAGCGGGAGCTGTCAATGAG. This codes for CASSLVPAGAVNE. The whole CDR3 region reads CASSLVPAGAVNEQFF.

This clone was seen a few times. Read coverage stops 3 residues before the CDR3 terminus; the germline J gene supplies the remainder. The genes are TRBV19 and TRBJ1-2, with D unresolved. The CDR3 has 13 residues. Germline V gene sequence: CDR1 LNHDA, CDR2 SQIVND (reference sequence). CDR3 DNA (partial): TGTGCCAGTAGTTCTAGCGGCTCCTACGAC. Translation: CASSSSGSYD. The complete CDR3 protein is CASSSSGSYDYTF.

A word on this clone: The sequence runs out 3 residues before the end of the CDR3; the remainder is reconstructed from the germline J gene. The chain links TRBV5-1 to TRBJ1-2; the D gene is possibly TRBD1 (5 bases). The germline V gene encodes CDR1 SGHRS and CDR2 YFSETQ. V was cut by 0 bases and J by 7 bases, with 10 bases left in between. This CDR3 contains 13 residues. CDR3 sequence: CASSLARGGGYTF. The CDR3 bases that were read are TGCGCCAGCAGCTTGGCACGGGGGGGTGGC. The full variable domain, rest sourced from reference TRBV5-1 and TRBJ1-2, is KAGVTQTPRYLIKTRGQQVTLSCSPISGHRSVSWYQQTPGQGLQFLFEYFSETQRNKGNFPGRFSGRQFSNSRSEMNVSTLELGDSALYLCASSLARGGGYTFGSGTRLTVV.

The table lists this clone with many counts. Coverage ceases 3 residues before the CDR3 finishes, and the germline J gene fills in the end. The chain has TRBV10-3 and TRBJ1-5; TRBD1 aligns across 10 bases. The CDR3 is made up of 16 amino acids. CDR1 is ENHRY, CDR2 SYGVKD, per germline. J lost 4 bases, V lost 1 base, and 4 bases had no gene match. The CDR3 loop is CAISELGQGKNQPQHF. Incomplete CDR3 DNA: TGTGCCATCAGTGAGTTGGGACAGGGGAAAAATCAGCCC.

This clone was recorded many times. Sequencing ends 3 residues short of the CDR3 end; the germline J gene provides the rest. The chain joins TRBV19 to TRBJ1-6, with D tentatively TRBD1 (6 bases). Germline V gives CDR1 LNHDA, CDR2 SQIVND (reference sequence). CDR3 length: 15 amino acids. V lost 6 bases, J lost 10 bases, and 19 bases lay in between. The DNA read from the CDR3 is TGTGCCAGTAGCCAAGGCGGACAGCCACACTCACCC. Residues: CASSQGGQPHSP. The entire CDR3 protein reads CASSQGGQPHSPLHF.

This clone was recorded many times. The read finishes 3 residues shy of the CDR3 end, and the germline J gene is used to complete it. The genes are TRBV20-1 and TRBJ2-3; 13 nucleotides match TRBD2. This CDR3 is 15 amino acids long. Germline CDR1 is DFQATT and CDR2 is SNEGSKA (reference sequence). V was pared by 3 bases and J by 6 bases, with 6 bases of the junction left unmatched. Partial CDR3 DNA: TGCAGTGCTAGTGGGACTAGCGGGATTGTGGATACG. It codes for CSASGTSGIVDT. The whole CDR3 reads CSASGTSGIVDTQYF.

In its sample, this clone was seen many times. The read ends 3 residues before the CDR3 terminus; that terminus is restored from the germline J gene. The gene calls are TRBV12-3 or TRBV12-4 and TRBJ2-3; a possible D gene is TRBD1 (5 bases). V was trimmed by 7 bases and J by 1 base, leaving 9 bases between them. This CDR3 is built from 13 residues. CDR3 DNA (partial): TGTGCCAGCACCGCCAGGGGCACAGATACG. Its protein product is CASTARGTDT. In full, the CDR3 reads CASTARGTDTQYF.

This clone showed up just a few times. Read sequence stops 3 residues before the CDR3 end, and the germline J gene provides the missing end. The rearrangement joins TRBV5-1 to TRBJ2-5; 10 bases are a match to TRBD1. V was pared by 4 bases and J by 5 bases, with 8 bases of the junction left unmatched. Per the germline V gene, CDR1 is SGHRS and CDR2 is YFSETQ. The CDR3 sequence is 15 residues long. The CDR3 spells CASSPDRGGLETQYF. Partial CDR3 DNA: TGCGCCAGCAGCCCGGACAGGGGGGGATTGGAGACC.

This clone was counted at least ten times. The read gets to within 3 residues of the CDR3 end, and the germline J gene fills in the rest. The V gene is TRBV29-1, the J gene TRBJ2-2; the D gene is possibly TRBD1 (6 bases). The CDR3 sequence is 15 residues long. V was trimmed by 6 bases and J by 3 bases, leaving 17 bases between them. Per the germline V gene, CDR1 is SQVTM and CDR2 is ANQGSEA. The CDR3 spells CSVRAQGLDTGELFF. The part of the CDR3 DNA that was read is TGCAGCGTCAGGGCCCAGGGGCTCGACACCGGGGAG.

This clone has at least ten counts. Sequencing ends 3 residues short of the CDR3 end; the germline J gene provides the rest. The genes are TRBV20-1 and TRBJ2-7, with D possibly matching TRBD1 (7 bases). Germline CDR1 reads DFQATT; CDR2 reads SNEGSKA (reference sequence). This CDR3 spans 15 amino acids. V lost 1 base to trimming and J lost 1 base, with 14 bases between them. CDR3 loop: CSARGQGGGSYEQYF. Partial CDR3 DNA: TGCAGTGCTAGAGGACAGGGAGGAGGATCCTACGAG.

This clone appeared many times. Coverage ceases 3 residues before the CDR3 finishes, and the germline J gene fills in the end. The J gene is TRBJ1-2, the V gene TRBV29-1; possible D gene TRBD1, 5 bases. The CDR3 is made up of 14 amino acids. Germline CDR1 reads SQVTM; CDR2 reads ANQGSEA. The V end was cut by 6 bases, the J end by 4 bases, with 18 bases between. The CDR3 DNA, read in part, is TGCAGCGTGACCTTAAACGGGGGTCCCTATGGC. Its translation is CSVTLNGGPYG. The full CDR3 sequence reads CSVTLNGGPYGYTF.

As regards this clone: The read is 3 residues too short to cover the CDR3 end, so that end is filled in from the germline J gene. The chain is built from TRBV19 and TRBJ1-1; unclear D gene. CDR3 length: 13 amino acids. Germline V lookup: CDR1 LNHDA, CDR2 SQIVND (reference sequence). V lost 6 bases to trimming and J lost 1 base, with 9 bases between them. CDR3 protein: CASSSLRNTEAFF. Partial CDR3 DNA: TGTGCCAGTAGCAGTTTAAGGAACACTGAA.

For this clone: The read terminates 3 residues before the CDR3 end, so the remaining end is supplied by the germline J gene. This chain connects TRBV2 to TRBJ2-7; TRBD1 aligns across 9 bases. The CDR3 consists of 16 residues. With 4 bases clipped from V and 5 bases from J, the junction kept 12 bases outside the gene matches. Germline lookup yields CDR1 SNHLY and CDR2 FYNNEI. CDR3 in amino acids: CASSGGGTGIQNEQYF. CDR3 DNA, as far as it was read: TGTGCCAGCAGTGGGGGCGGGACAGGGATTCAGAACGAG.

This clone was recorded many times. The read terminates 3 residues before the CDR3 end, so the remaining end is supplied by the germline J gene. The chain carries TRBV6-2 or TRBV6-3 and TRBJ2-7; 11 bases are shared with TRBD2. The CDR3 is 17 amino acids. With V trimmed by 7 bases and J by 0 bases, 11 bases remained unmatched. Germline V gives CDR1 MNHEY, CDR2 SVGEGT. CDR3 sequence: CASNNNPGLAASYEQYF. The DNA read from the CDR3 is TGTGCCAGCAACAACAATCCGGGACTAGCGGCCTCCTACGAG.

Concerning this clone: The read gets to within 3 residues of the CDR3 end, and the germline J gene fills in the rest. The chain has TRBV2 and TRBJ2-7; 7 nucleotides match TRBD2. The germline CDR1 and CDR2 sequences are SNHLY and FYNNEI. Losses at the gene ends were 2 bases for V and 5 bases for J; bases not matched to a gene: 9. The CDR3 is made up of 15 amino acids. The CDR3 loop is CASSESVLALNEQYF. The part of the CDR3 DNA that was read is TGTGCCAGCAGTGAATCCGTACTAGCGCTCAACGAG.

This clone was seen ten or more times. The CDR3 extends 3 residues past the end of the read, so its final part is completed from the germline J gene. The rearrangement uses TRBV7-8 and TRBJ1-2, with 7 bases fitting TRBD1. V lost 2 bases, J lost 5 bases, and 5 bases stayed unmatched. Germline V lookup: CDR1 SGHVS, CDR2 FQNEAQ. This CDR3 spans 14 amino acids. CDR3 DNA (partial): TGTGCCAGCAGCTTAACGGACAGGCCGTATGGC. Its translation is CASSLTDRPYG. The CDR3, in full, reads CASSLTDRPYGYTF.

This clone was seen many times. The read ends 3 residues early relative to the CDR3; the germline J gene fills the gap. The chain links TRBV10-1 to TRBJ1-2; weak D call: TRBD1 (6 bases). This CDR3 is 13 amino acids long. From germline, CDR1 is WNHNN and CDR2 SYGVQD (reference sequence). With 6 bases removed from V and 1 base from J, the gap between germline ends came to 9 bases. The DNA read from the CDR3 is TGCGCCAGCAGCATGGACAGTAACTATGGC. Protein sequence: CASSMDSNYG. The CDR3, in full, reads CASSMDSNYGYTF.

This clone has ten or more counts. The CDR3 end falls 3 residues outside the read, so it is completed with the germline J gene. V is TRBV7-8 and J is TRBJ2-7; D not certain. V was clipped by 7 bases and J by 4 bases, with 8 bases between them. This CDR3 spans 11 amino acids. Germline assignment: CDR1 SGHVS and CDR2 FQNEAQ. Incomplete CDR3 DNA: TGTGCCAGCACCCTTACATACGAG. Protein product: CASTLTYE. The whole CDR3 protein reads CASTLTYEQYF. The full variable domain, its missing parts supplied by reference TRBV7-8 and TRBJ2-7, is GAGVSQSPRYKVAKRGQDVALRCDPISGHVSLFWYQQALGQGPEFLTYFQNEAQLDKSGLPSDRFFAERPEGSVSTLKIQRTQQEDSAVYLCASTLTYEQYFGPGTRLTVT.

This clone came up many times. The read gets to within 3 residues of the CDR3 end, and the germline J gene fills in the rest. The V and J genes are TRBV5-1 and TRBJ2-3; 9 nucleotides agree with TRBD2. The CDR3 contains 13 residues. Germline-derived CDR1 and CDR2 are SGHRS and YFSETQ. V gave up 4 bases and J gave up 7 bases; unmatched junction bases: 4. CDR3: CASSAGLANTQYF. The CDR3 bases that were read are TGCGCCAGCAGCGCGGGACTAGCAAATACG.

This clone was seen repeatedly, ten times or more. The read finishes 3 residues shy of the CDR3 end, and the germline J gene is used to complete it. The rearrangement links TRBV5-1 to TRBJ2-5, with 15 bases fitting TRBD2. The germline gives CDR1 SGHRS, CDR2 YFSETQ. The CDR3 totals 17 residues. The J segment lost 5 bases and the V segment lost 2 bases, leaving 7 bases of the junction unmatched. The CDR3 DNA, read in part, is TGCGCCAGCAGCTTCGGACTAGCGGGAGGGCCCGGGGAGACC. It yields the protein CASSFGLAGGPGET. The whole CDR3 sequence reads CASSFGLAGGPGETQYF.